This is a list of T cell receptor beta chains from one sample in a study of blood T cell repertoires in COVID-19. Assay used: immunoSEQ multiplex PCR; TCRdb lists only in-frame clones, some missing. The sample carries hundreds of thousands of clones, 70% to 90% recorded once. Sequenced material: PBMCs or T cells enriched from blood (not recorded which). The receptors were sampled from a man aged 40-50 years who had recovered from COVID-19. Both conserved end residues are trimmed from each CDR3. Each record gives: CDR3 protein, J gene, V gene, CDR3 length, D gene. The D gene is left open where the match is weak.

CDR3aa: ASSPGTSGTQETQY
j_gene: TRBJ2-5
v_gene: TRBV5-1
len: 14
d_gene: TRBD2

CDR3aa: ASSLRGPGELF
j_gene: TRBJ2-2
v_gene: TRBV5-1
len: 11
d_gene: TRBD1

CDR3aa: ASSLGLAGGSYNEQF
j_gene: TRBJ2-1
v_gene: TRBV4-1
len: 15
d_gene: TRBD2

CDR3aa: ASSKSQAPYNSPLH
j_gene: TRBJ1-6
v_gene: TRBV21-1
len: 14
d_gene: .

CDR3aa: ASSFSGRARKQETQY
j_gene: TRBJ2-5
v_gene: TRBV19
len: 15
d_gene: TRBD2

CDR3aa: ASSQDPDSNTEAF
j_gene: TRBJ1-1
v_gene: TRBV14
len: 13
d_gene: .

CDR3aa: ASSQRVSGGNYGYT
j_gene: TRBJ1-2
v_gene: TRBV3-1/TRBV3-2
len: 14
d_gene: TRBD1

CDR3aa: ASSYLDREDGYT
j_gene: TRBJ1-2
v_gene: TRBV6-2/TRBV6-3
len: 12
d_gene: TRBD1

CDR3aa: ASIPAGIETQY
j_gene: TRBJ2-5
v_gene: TRBV28
len: 11
d_gene: .

CDR3aa: ASSWGLAGRETQY
j_gene: TRBJ2-5
v_gene: TRBV6-5
len: 13
d_gene: TRBD2

CDR3aa: AISPSGTLFGAENS
j_gene: TRBJ2-7
v_gene: TRBV10-3
len: 14
d_gene: .

CDR3aa: ASRLAGTDTQY
j_gene: TRBJ2-3
v_gene: TRBV27
len: 11
d_gene: TRBD2

CDR3aa: ASSLVGTVSYEQY
j_gene: TRBJ2-7
v_gene: TRBV5-1
len: 13
d_gene: TRBD1

CDR3aa: ASYRTSGIYEQY
j_gene: TRBJ2-7
v_gene: TRBV2
len: 12
d_gene: TRBD2

CDR3aa: AATPLAGQAGELF
j_gene: TRBJ2-2
v_gene: TRBV6-5
len: 13
d_gene: TRBD2

CDR3aa: ASSPYLSGAEEKY
j_gene: TRBJ2-5
v_gene: TRBV18
len: 13
d_gene: .

CDR3aa: APVYEQY
j_gene: TRBJ2-7
v_gene: TRBV5-1
len: 7
d_gene: .

CDR3aa: ASSFWEGSPLH
j_gene: TRBJ1-6
v_gene: TRBV19
len: 11
d_gene: .

CDR3aa: ASSLTPTSGAAYNEQF
j_gene: TRBJ2-1
v_gene: TRBV5-1
len: 16
d_gene: TRBD2

CDR3aa: ASSWSGGAGTGELF
j_gene: TRBJ2-2
v_gene: TRBV7-2
len: 14
d_gene: TRBD2

CDR3aa: ASSFGQGEQY
j_gene: TRBJ2-7
v_gene: TRBV12-3/TRBV12-4
len: 10
d_gene: TRBD1

CDR3aa: ASSHSRTSGGAADTQY
j_gene: TRBJ2-3
v_gene: TRBV4-2
len: 16
d_gene: TRBD2

CDR3aa: AWRRGANTGELF
j_gene: TRBJ2-2
v_gene: TRBV30
len: 12
d_gene: .

CDR3aa: ASSPGTGGGSEQF
j_gene: TRBJ2-1
v_gene: TRBV7-9
len: 13
d_gene: TRBD1

CDR3aa: ASSFKGVTEAF
j_gene: TRBJ1-1
v_gene: TRBV7-8
len: 11
d_gene: .

CDR3aa: ASSPDSDYGYT
j_gene: TRBJ1-2
v_gene: TRBV18
len: 11
d_gene: .

CDR3aa: ASSPRPGGHEQY
j_gene: TRBJ2-7
v_gene: TRBV18
len: 12
d_gene: TRBD1

CDR3aa: ASSVGTSGGDLAKNIQY
j_gene: TRBJ2-4
v_gene: TRBV9
len: 17
d_gene: TRBD2

CDR3aa: ASSPRLGSSYEQY
j_gene: TRBJ2-7
v_gene: TRBV27
len: 13
d_gene: .

CDR3aa: AWSGGNSYEQY
j_gene: TRBJ2-7
v_gene: TRBV30
len: 11
d_gene: .

CDR3aa: ASSQDTISGNTIY
j_gene: TRBJ1-3
v_gene: TRBV6-6
len: 13
d_gene: .

CDR3aa: ASSLVPAQETQY
j_gene: TRBJ2-5
v_gene: TRBV5-1
len: 12
d_gene: .

CDR3aa: AISDAGQGYEQY
j_gene: TRBJ2-7
v_gene: TRBV10-3
len: 12
d_gene: TRBD1

CDR3aa: ASRPILGASYNEQF
j_gene: TRBJ2-1
v_gene: TRBV2
len: 14
d_gene: .

CDR3aa: ATSRDLTGALTDTQY
j_gene: TRBJ2-3
v_gene: TRBV15
len: 15
d_gene: TRBD1